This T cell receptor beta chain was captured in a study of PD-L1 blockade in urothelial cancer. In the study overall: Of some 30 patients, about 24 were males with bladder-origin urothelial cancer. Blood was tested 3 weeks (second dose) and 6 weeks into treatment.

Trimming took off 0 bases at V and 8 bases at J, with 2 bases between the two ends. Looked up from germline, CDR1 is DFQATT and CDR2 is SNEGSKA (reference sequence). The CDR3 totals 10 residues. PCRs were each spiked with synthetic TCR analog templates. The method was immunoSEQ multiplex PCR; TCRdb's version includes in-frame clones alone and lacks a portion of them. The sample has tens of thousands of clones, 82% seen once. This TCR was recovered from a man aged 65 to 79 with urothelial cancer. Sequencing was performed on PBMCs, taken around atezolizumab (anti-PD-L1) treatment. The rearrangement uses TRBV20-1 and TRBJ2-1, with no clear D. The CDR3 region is CSARDYEQFF. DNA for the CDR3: TGCAGTGCTAGAGACTATGAGCAGTTCTTC.